This entry describes one T cell receptor (beta chain). Germline V CDR1 and CDR2: SGDLS, YYNGEE. CDR3 length equals 15 residues. J was trimmed by 5 bases and V by 4 bases; bases with no gene match: 2. The source of the sample is a study of blood T cell repertoires in COVID-19. Overall study context: Sites in the United States, Italy and Spain provided acute and convalescent COVID-19 samples. PBMCs, B-cell-depleted T cells, or T cells were the source of the cDNA or gDNA that made up the material.

Per the study methods: Reference gene primer amplification yielded estimated nucleated cell counts. Sequencing was performed with immunoSEQ multiplex PCR; in TCRdb, only in-frame clones are kept and a portion is missing. V, J and clone size reflect that table, while D and trimming were determined from the DNA. The table records 95,000 to 150,000 clones, around 83% of them present only once. This chain links TRBV9 with TRBJ2-1; 14 bases fit TRBD2. The sample consisted of peripheral blood. This clonotype was obtained from a man older than 75 with active or convalescent COVID-19. Here the CDR3 DNA reads TGTGCCAGCAGCAGACTAGCGGGGGGGAACAATGAGCAGTTCTTC. Encoded protein: CASSRLAGGNNEQFF.